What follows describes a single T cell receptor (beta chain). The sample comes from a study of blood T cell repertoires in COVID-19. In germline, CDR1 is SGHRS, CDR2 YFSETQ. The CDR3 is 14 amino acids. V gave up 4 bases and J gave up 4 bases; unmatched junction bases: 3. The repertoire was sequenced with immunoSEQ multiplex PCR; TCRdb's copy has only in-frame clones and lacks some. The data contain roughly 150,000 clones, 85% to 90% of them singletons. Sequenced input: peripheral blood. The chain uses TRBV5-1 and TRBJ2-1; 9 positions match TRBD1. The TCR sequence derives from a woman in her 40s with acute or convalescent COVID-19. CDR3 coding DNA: TGCGCCAGCAGCACCGGACAGGGGTACAATGAGCAGTTCTTC. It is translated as CASSTGQGYNEQFF.